Each of the 29 T cell receptor beta chains below was sequenced from the same sample in a study of T cells in localized non-small cell lung cancer. Generated by immunoSEQ multiplex PCR, the TCRdb table keeps only in-frame clones and is missing some. The sample lists around 29,000 clones, approximately 90% occurring once. The sample here was peripheral blood mononuclear cells, taken before any cancer treatment. These receptors originate from a woman aged 40 to 75 with stage III lung adenocarcinoma.

This chain's CDR3 is CASSLHGSRGYWYGNQPQHF. The CDR3 DNA reads as TGTGCCAGCAGTTTACATGGTTCCAGGGGGTATTGGTATGGCAATCAGCCCCAGCATTTT. This chain links TRBV28 with TRBJ1-5, with 7 bases aligning to TRBD1. Germline CDR1 reads MDHEN; CDR2 reads SYDVKM. The CDR3 extends over 20 amino acids. V shed 2 bases and J 2 bases; nucleotides not matched to a gene: 18.

V and J are TRBV6-6 and TRBJ1-5; D uncertain. The V gene's germline CDR1 is MNHNY and CDR2 SVGAGI (reference sequence). The CDR3 extends over 14 amino acids. Between the trimmed V and J ends, which lost 2 bases and 5 bases, there was a span of 10 bases. CDR3 bases: TGTGCCAGCAGTTACCCCGAATTGGATCAGCCCCAGCATTTT. This gives the protein CASSYPELDQPQHF.

This chain joins TRBV7-2 and TRBJ2-1; TRBD2 might be the D (6 bases). CDR3 length equals 14 residues. CDR1 is SGHTA and CDR2 is FQGNSA in the germline V gene. The V and J ends lost 4 bases and 1 base respectively, with 8 bases between them. In DNA, the CDR3 is TGTGCCAGCAGCTCCGGGGGATCCTACAATGAGCAGTTCTTC. Its protein is CASSSGGSYNEQFF.

This clone has a handful of counts. The chain carries TRBV30 and TRBJ2-2; D unclear. Germline loops: CDR1 GTSNPN, CDR2 SVGIG (reference sequence). The V end lost 0 bases, the J end lost 4 bases, and 6 bases lay between the germline ends. This CDR3 is built from 13 residues. The CDR3 spells CAWSVLRTGELFF. The CDR3 nucleotides read TGTGCCTGGAGTGTACTACGCACCGGGGAGCTGTTTTTT.

This chain uses TRBV10-3 with TRBJ2-5; D is perhaps TRBD2 (5 bases). CDR3 size: 13 residues. Germline CDR1 ENHRY, CDR2 SYGVKD. V was clipped by 4 bases and J by 2 bases, with 8 bases between them. The CDR3 spells CAISVTTQETQYF. The DNA of the CDR3 is TGTGCCATCAGTGTGACTACTCAAGAGACCCAGTACTTC.

V is TRBV7-6 and J is TRBJ2-5, with no clear D. Trimming left V 6 bases short and J 4 bases short, with 12 bases between. Germline CDR1 and CDR2: SGHVS and FNYEAQ. The CDR3 extends over 13 amino acids. CDR3 coding DNA: TGTGCCAGCAGTTTTGGGCCGCTAGAGACCCAGTACTTC. As protein: CASSFGPLETQYF.

The chain couples TRBV5-1 to TRBJ2-2, with D perhaps TRBD1 (8 bases). This CDR3 is built from 14 residues. V was cut by 3 bases and J by 6 bases, with 12 bases left in between. CDR1 is SGHRS and CDR2 is YFSETQ in the germline V gene. The CDR3 bases are TGCGCCAGCAGCTCACAGGGGGGGGCCGGGGAGCTGTTTTTT. Protein: CASSSQGGAGELFF.

This rearrangement joins TRBV5-4 to TRBJ2-3; 11 nucleotides match TRBD2. There are 16 residues in the CDR3. V shed 6 bases, J shed 0 bases, and the junction held 6 bases outside the gene matches. CDR1 is SGHNT and CDR2 is YYREEE in the germline V gene (reference sequence). The CDR3 region has the DNA TGTGCCAGCACAAGACTAGCGGGGACTAGCACAGATACGCAGTATTTT. It yields the protein CASTRLAGTSTDTQYF.

The chain has TRBV4-1 and TRBJ1-1; tentative D call: TRBD1 (6 bases). This CDR3 region has 17 residues. Germline CDR1 reads MGHRA; CDR2 reads YSYEKL. V was pared by 0 bases and J by 2 bases, with 16 bases between. The CDR3 sequence is CASSQEWGHPTNTEAFF. DNA for the CDR3: TGCGCCAGCAGCCAAGAATGGGGACACCCTACAAACACTGAAGCTTTCTTT.

The chain couples TRBV30 to TRBJ2-2; D is possibly TRBD2 (6 bases). V lost 0 bases and J 7 bases, leaving 21 bases between the germline ends. Germline V lookup: CDR1 GTSNPN, CDR2 SVGIG (reference sequence). The CDR3 has 17 amino acids. CDR3 bases: TGTGCCTGGAGTGTAAAAAGCGCGGAGGGACGTAACGGGGAGCTGTTTTTT. Protein product: CAWSVKSAEGRNGELFF.

V usage is TRBV11-3 and J usage is TRBJ2-3; D remains ambiguous. CDR1 SGHNT and CDR2 YENEEA come from the germline V gene. CDR3 length: 12 amino acids. V lost 4 bases and J 4 bases, leaving 6 bases between the germline ends. The CDR3: CASSSNSDTQYF. CDR3 sequence (DNA): TGTGCCAGCAGCTCCAACTCAGATACGCAGTATTTT. Using reference TRBV11-3 and TRBJ2-3 for the parts outside the CDR3, the full variable domain is EAGVVQSPRYKIIEKKQPVAFWCNPISGHNTLYWYLQNLGQGPELLIRYENEEAVDDSQLPKDRFSAERLKGVDSTLKIQPAELGDSAVYLCASSSNSDTQYFGPGTRLTVL.

This sequence joins TRBV25-1 and TRBJ1-1; 7 nucleotides agree with TRBD1. The CDR3 is 15 amino acids. The V gene's germline CDR1 is MGHDK and CDR2 SYGVNS. The ends lost 1 base at V and 3 bases at J; junction bases unmatched: 5. CDR3 sequence: CASSESRQGDTEAFF. In DNA, the CDR3 is TGTGCCAGCAGTGAATCCCGACAGGGAGACACTGAAGCTTTCTTT.

This chain connects TRBV27 to TRBJ2-3; no clear D gene. The CDR3 is 18 residues long. Trimming left V 7 bases short and J 0 bases short, with 23 bases between. The germline CDR1 and CDR2 sequences are MNHEY and SMNVEV (reference sequence). The CDR3 is CASTRSRLRASSTDTQYF. CDR3 DNA sequence: TGTGCCAGCACCCGGTCAAGGTTAAGGGCCTCAAGCACAGATACGCAGTATTTT.

The genes are TRBV6-5 and TRBJ2-1; D not certain. With 5 bases removed from V and 5 bases from J, the gap between germline ends came to 16 bases. There are 15 residues in the CDR3. Per the germline V gene, CDR1 is MNHEY and CDR2 is SVGAGI. DNA for the CDR3: TGTGCCAGCAGTATTTCGTGGGCAGCACACAATGAGCAGTTCTTC. Its protein product is CASSISWAAHNEQFF.

The gene calls are TRBV5-1 and TRBJ1-4; D gene unclear. The germline gives CDR1 SGHRS, CDR2 YFSETQ. This CDR3 region has 16 residues. V gave up 0 bases and J gave up 8 bases, with 17 bases separating them. DNA of the CDR3: TGCGCCAGCAGCTTGGTAGTGACTGGGCAGCGGGAAAAACTGTTTTTT. Encoded protein: CASSLVVTGQREKLFF.

The chain couples TRBV7-8 to TRBJ2-3; TRBD2 agrees at 10 bases. V was clipped by 5 bases and J by 3 bases; unmatched bases: 8. This CDR3 comprises 16 residues. The germline CDR1 and CDR2 sequences are SGHVS and FQNEAQ. The CDR3 bases are TGTGCCAGCAGCCCCTACTCTAGCGGGAGTACAGATACGCAGTATTTT. This codes for CASSPYSSGSTDTQYF. The variable domain in full, with the rest retrieved from reference TRBV7-8 and TRBJ2-3, is GAGVSQSPRYKVAKRGQDVALRCDPISGHVSLFWYQQALGQGPEFLTYFQNEAQLDKSGLPSDRFFAERPEGSVSTLKIQRTQQEDSAVYLCASSPYSSGSTDTQYFGPGTRLTVL.

J is TRBJ1-4 and V is TRBV5-1, with TRBD1 matching 7 bases. Germline V gene data show CDR1 as SGHRS and CDR2 as YFSETQ. CDR3 size: 15 residues. The junction had 5 bases not matched to a gene; V was cut back by 2 bases and J by 4 bases. CDR3 DNA: TGCGCCAGCAGCTTCCGGGACAGCTATAATGAAAAACTGTTTTTT. Translated: CASSFRDSYNEKLFF.

The V call is TRBV5-4, the J call TRBJ1-2, with unresolved D. The CDR3 sequence is 14 residues long. The germline gives CDR1 SGHNT, CDR2 YYREEE (reference sequence). Trimming removed 4 bases at V and 7 bases at J, with 17 bases between. The DNA for the CDR3 is TGTGCCAGCAGCCCCTGGACCGGGAGGACTGGCTACACCTTC. It codes for CASSPWTGRTGYTF.

This rearrangement joins TRBV19 to TRBJ1-4; D call uncertain. This CDR3 has 13 residues. Trimming cost V 10 bases and J 7 bases, with 16 bases left between them. The germline V gene encodes CDR1 LNHDA and CDR2 SQIVND (reference sequence). The CDR3 DNA is TGTGCCACCGCCATGCTACCAAGTGAAAAACTGTTTTTT. Translating gives CATAMLPSEKLFF.

The V and J genes are TRBV7-9 and TRBJ2-5; D might be TRBD1 or TRBD2, each matching 5 bases. Germline lookup yields CDR1 SEHNR and CDR2 FQNEAQ (reference sequence). V dropped 5 bases and J dropped 5 bases, with 15 bases sitting between them. The CDR3 totals 14 residues. The CDR3 nucleotides are TGTGCCAGCAGCGCCGGGACGGCGGTGGAGACCCAGTACTTC. It specifies CASSAGTAVETQYF. Using reference TRBV7-9 and TRBJ2-5 for the parts outside the CDR3, the full variable domain is DTGVSQNPRHKITKRGQNVTFRCDPISEHNRLYWYRQTLGQGPEFLTYFQNEAQLEKSRLLSDRFSAERPKGSFSTLEIQRTEQGDSAMYLCASSAGTAVETQYFGPGTRLLVL.

The chain combines TRBV7-9 with TRBJ2-2, with D maybe TRBD1 (6 bases). This CDR3 is built from 14 residues. CDR1 and CDR2 (germline): SEHNR, FQNEAQ (reference sequence). V was pared by 5 bases and J by 2 bases, with 9 bases between. The CDR3 reads CASSPRGNTGELFF. In DNA, the CDR3 is TGTGCCAGCAGCCCCAGGGGCAACACCGGGGAGCTGTTTTTT.

The rearrangement links TRBV7-9 to TRBJ2-5; D perhaps matches TRBD1 (5 bases). The J call is uncertain, as TRBJ2-7 better fits the DNA end. Germline CDR1 SEHNR, CDR2 FQNEAQ (reference sequence). CDR3 length: 12 residues. The CDR3 loop reads CASSFDSYEQYF. The CDR3 DNA reads TGTGCCAGCAGCTTTGACAGCTACGAGCAGTACTTC.

The rearrangement uses TRBV9 and TRBJ1-2; a weak D match, TRBD1 (5 bases). Germline loops: CDR1 SGDLS, CDR2 YYNGEE. The V and J ends lost 3 bases and 1 base respectively, with 10 bases between them. CDR3 length: 14 residues. For the CDR3, the DNA is TGTGCCAGCAGCGGCGGGGGAAATAACTATGGCTACACCTTC. Translated: CASSGGGNNYGYTF.

This rearrangement joins TRBV5-4 to TRBJ2-5; TRBD2 matches 8 bases. Germline CDR1 reads SGHNT; CDR2 reads YYREEE (reference sequence). V gave up 5 bases and J gave up 4 bases; unmatched junction bases: 10. The CDR3 is 15 amino acids. CDR3 region: CASRNGLADGETQYF. The CDR3 nucleotides are TGTGCCAGCAGGAACGGACTAGCAGACGGAGAGACCCAGTACTTC.

The chain employs TRBV18 and TRBJ2-5; TRBD1 matches 7 bases. Losses at the gene ends were 1 base for V and 2 bases for J; bases not matched to a gene: 4. Germline lookup yields CDR1 KGHSH and CDR2 LQKENI. The CDR3 extends over 15 amino acids. This CDR3 reads CASSPLLGQQETQYF. CDR3 sequence (DNA): TGTGCCAGCTCACCACTCCTGGGACAGCAAGAGACCCAGTACTTC.

This clone turned up a few times. This sequence joins TRBV7-9 and TRBJ1-1; D is ambiguous. CDR3 size: 11 residues. The germline gives CDR1 SEHNR, CDR2 FQNEAQ (reference sequence). V was shortened by 1 base and J by 6 bases, with 3 bases between the two germline ends. The CDR3 sequence is CASSLVAEAFF. The DNA for the CDR3 is TGTGCCAGCAGCTTAGTAGCTGAAGCTTTCTTT.

In its sample, this clone was seen once. V and J are TRBV6-1 and TRBJ1-6; 9 positions agree with TRBD1. Germline CDR1 is MNHNS and CDR2 is SASEGT. This CDR3 region has 14 residues. The V segment lost 7 bases and the J segment 11 bases; nucleotides outside the gene matches: 9. The CDR3 reads CASTGDRGATPLHF. DNA of the CDR3: TGTGCCAGCACCGGTGACAGGGGGGCGACACCCCTCCACTTT.

This rearrangement joins TRBV6-6 to TRBJ2-7; 7 nucleotides align to TRBD2. Unmatched junction bases numbered 5, after V lost 0 bases and J lost 3 bases. The germline V gene has CDR1 MNHNY and CDR2 SVGAGI (reference sequence). The CDR3 has 15 residues. The CDR3 loop reads CASSYSASGSYEQYF. DNA of the CDR3: TGTGCCAGCAGTTACTCGGCTAGCGGCAGCTACGAGCAGTACTTC.

The chain carries TRBV27 and TRBJ2-7, with 8 bases matching TRBD2. The CDR3 runs 16 residues. Germline V lookup: CDR1 MNHEY, CDR2 SMNVEV (reference sequence). The trim removed 6 bases at V and 7 bases at J, leaving 17 bases unmatched. The CDR3 loop reads CASSSAPGLEPHEQYF. For the CDR3, the DNA is TGTGCCAGCAGCTCCGCCCCGGGACTAGAGCCTCATGAGCAGTACTTC.